These T cell receptor beta chains were read from a single sample in a study of graft-versus-host responses after intestinal transplantation. The method was immunoSEQ multiplex PCR; TCRdb's version includes in-frame clones alone and lacks a portion of them. This repertoire shows 15,000 or so clones, 70% found once; its top ten account for 20% to 25%. Sequencing used ileum tissue, obtained around 720 days after intestinal transplantation. These receptors came from a human patient who received an intestinal transplant, so some T cells may come from the graft donor. The conserved cysteine and the conserved F or W are not part of the CDR3 here. A D gene is named only where the DNA matches it firmly.

V: TRBV11-2; J: TRBJ1-2; D: .; CDR3: ASSCGRGYT
V: TRBV7-2; J: TRBJ1-1; D: .; CDR3: ASSLRTQGAF
V: TRBV5-6; J: TRBJ2-3; D: TRBD2; CDR3: ASSQGGTSGPDTQY
V: TRBV30; J: TRBJ2-7; D: .; CDR3: AWSTGSYEQY
V: TRBV11-1; J: TRBJ2-7; D: .; CDR3: ASSPFGVTREQY
V: TRBV9; J: TRBJ1-1; D: .; CDR3: ASSVEGALGEAF
V: TRBV5-1; J: TRBJ2-1; D: TRBD1; CDR3: ASSLTGGNSYNEQF
V: TRBV19; J: TRBJ1-5; D: TRBD1; CDR3: ASSMAPNRGNQPQH
V: TRBV4-3; J: TRBJ2-1; D: TRBD2; CDR3: ASSQARLAGGIYNEQF
V: TRBV2; J: .; D: .; CDR3: ASRPGLTSYEQY